This passage covers 20 T cell receptor beta chains from one sample sequenced in a study of OX40 agonist ivuxolimab in advanced cancers. Library creation used the immunoSEQ multiplex PCR assay. TCRdb carries this immuneACCESS record with in-frame sequences only. Its versions omit some clonotypes, under half of them owing to an unresolved V gene in the studies checked, with the rest unexplained. Within this sample are more than 65,000 clones, with more than 70% of them counted one time only. About 0.6% of the sample is in the top ten clones. The sample was CD4+ or CD8+ T cells sorted from blood, taken in a trial of the OX40 agonist ivuxolimab. Receptor source: an adult with an advanced solid tumor such as melanoma, head and neck, liver or kidney cancer.

The chain combines TRBV2 with TRBJ1-2, with TRBD1 as a possible D gene (6 bases). Trimming left V 0 bases short and J 7 bases short, with 15 bases between. This CDR3 has 15 amino acids. The germline V gene has CDR1 SNHLY and CDR2 FYNNEI. DNA for the CDR3: TGTGCCAGCAGTGAAGCGGGGAGGGGGAGTTTTGGCTACACCTTC. Its translation is CASSEAGRGSFGYTF.

The rearrangement uses TRBV28 and TRBJ1-2; the D gene is possibly TRBD1 (5 bases). With 7 bases removed from V and 5 bases from J, the gap between germline ends came to 14 bases. In germline, CDR1 is MDHEN, CDR2 SYDVKM. The CDR3 is 13 residues long. CDR3 sequence (DNA): TGTGCCAGCACCGTCGGGACGGAATATGGCTACACCTTC. It yields the protein CASTVGTEYGYTF.

The CDR3 sequence is CASRPGTITDTQYF. The CDR3 nucleotides are TGCGCCAGCAGACCCGGGACGATCACAGATACGCAGTATTTT. This chain uses TRBV5-1 with TRBJ2-3; D possibly matches TRBD1 or TRBD2 (5 bases each). The germline gives CDR1 SGHRS, CDR2 YFSETQ. The CDR3 has 14 residues. Trimming took 5 bases from V and 2 from J, leaving 12 bases between them.

The genes are TRBV5-4 and TRBJ1-6, with D possibly TRBD1 on 5 matching bases. V gave up 6 bases and J gave up 0 bases, with 10 bases separating them. There are 15 residues in the CDR3. Germline CDR1 is SGHNT and CDR2 is YYREEE (reference sequence). CDR3 loop: CASNSGSSYNSPLHF. The CDR3 coding sequence is TGTGCCAGCAATTCAGGGAGCTCCTATAATTCACCCCTCCACTTT.

The V gene is TRBV6-5, the J gene TRBJ2-7; D might be TRBD2 (6 bases). The CDR3 has 15 amino acids. The V end lost 2 bases, the J end lost 7 bases, and 18 bases lay between the germline ends. CDR1 and CDR2 (germline): MNHEY, SVGAGI. The CDR3 region has the DNA TGTGCCAGCAGTTACGCACGGGACGGGCGGGGTGAGCAGTACTTC. It yields the protein CASSYARDGRGEQYF.

This rearrangement joins TRBV29-1 to TRBJ2-3; TRBD1 matches 11 bases. Germline lookup yields CDR1 SQVTM and CDR2 ANQGSEA. Germline trimming cut 5 bases from V and 6 bases from J; bases unmatched to any gene: 10. The CDR3 loop spans 15 amino acids. For the CDR3, the DNA is TGCAGCGTTCAATGGGGACAGGGGGGGGCGGATACGCAGTATTTT. Translation: CSVQWGQGGADTQYF.

This clone was picked up one time. The chain employs TRBV27 and TRBJ2-5; the match to TRBD1 covers 11 bases. V gave up 4 bases and J gave up 4 bases; unmatched junction bases: 5. In germline, CDR1 is MNHEY, CDR2 SMNVEV (reference sequence). This CDR3 has 15 residues. CDR3 sequence (DNA): TGTGCCAGCAGTTCAATCGGGACAGGGGGAGAGACCCAGTACTTC. Protein product: CASSSIGTGGETQYF.

This clone came up once. The chain is built from TRBV19 and TRBJ1-2; TRBD1 is a possible D gene (5 bases). The CDR3 loop spans 14 amino acids. The germline V gene has CDR1 LNHDA and CDR2 SQIVND (reference sequence). V shed 5 bases and J shed 0 bases, with 10 bases lying between them. CDR3 region: CASSYRTSNYGYTF. Written as DNA, the CDR3 is TGTGCCAGTAGTTACAGGACGTCTAACTATGGCTACACCTTC.

This sequence joins TRBV7-2 and TRBJ2-3; 11 bases align to TRBD2. The CDR3 has 13 residues. Unmatched junction bases numbered 2, after V lost 9 bases and J lost 3 bases. Germline V CDR1 and CDR2: SGHTA, FQGNSA. The CDR3 coding sequence is TGTGCCAGTCCTAGCGGGGGGACAGATACGCAGTATTTT. Translated: CASPSGGTDTQYF.

The rearrangement joins TRBV10-2 to TRBJ1-1; weak D call: TRBD1 (6 bases). In germline, CDR1 is WSHSY, CDR2 SAAADI. The CDR3 spans 15 residues. The germline V and J ends were trimmed by 4 bases and 5 bases, with 17 bases remaining between them. The CDR3 nucleotides are TGCGCCAGCAGTGTTACCCCTAGGCAGGGGACTGAAGCTTTCTTT. Translated, it gives CASSVTPRQGTEAFF.

In regard to this clone: As the CDR3 is not closed by the conserved phenylalanine or tryptophan, this likely results from a read error. The DNA is left out, because the CDR3 cannot be placed on it with certainty; the CDR3 is given as TCRdb lists it. The chain couples TRBV7-2 to TRBJ1-4. The germline V gene encodes CDR1 SGHTA and CDR2 FQGNSA. Inclusive of both ends, the CDR3 amounts to 10 amino acids. This CDR3 reads CASSFSRARL.

The chain combines TRBV7-6 with TRBJ2-7; D gene unclear. Between the trimmed V and J ends, which lost 1 base and 2 bases, there was a span of 9 bases. CDR3 length: 14 amino acids. CDR1 and CDR2 from the germline V gene are SGHVS and FNYEAQ. The CDR3 DNA follows: TGTGCCAGCAGCTTAGAAGGCAGAGCCTACGAGCAGTACTTC. Amino acid sequence: CASSLEGRAYEQYF. Filled out from reference TRBV7-6 and TRBJ2-7, the complete variable domain reads GAGVSQSPRYKVTKRGQDVALRCDPISGHVSLYWYRQALGQGPEFLTYFNYEAQQDKSGLPNDRFSAERPEGSISTLTIQRTEQRDSAMYRCASSLEGRAYEQYFGPGTRLTVT.

This clone was detected once. The same CDR3 can be traced to other DNA sequences in this sample. This chain uses TRBV6-1 with TRBJ2-1; maybe TRBD1 (5 bases). The V end was cut by 6 bases, the J end by 1 base, with 7 bases between. This CDR3 is built from 13 residues. The germline CDR1 and CDR2 sequences are MNHNS and SASEGT. This CDR3 is CASSPGSYNEQFF. Written as DNA, the CDR3 is TGTGCCAGCAGCCCAGGGTCCTACAATGAGCAGTTCTTC.

This clone was picked up one time. J is TRBJ2-1 and V is TRBV6-1, with D hard to call. This CDR3 comprises 10 residues. CDR1 and CDR2 (germline): MNHNS, SASEGT. Trimming took off 8 bases at V and 8 bases at J, with 7 bases between the two ends. CDR3 protein: CASGSYEQFF. Written as DNA, the CDR3 is TGTGCCAGCGGGTCTTATGAGCAGTTCTTC.

The V call is TRBV7-8, the J call TRBJ1-1; D remains ambiguous. CDR1 and CDR2 (germline): SGHVS, FQNEAQ. The CDR3 extends over 13 amino acids. V lost 5 bases, J lost 6 bases, and 13 bases lay in between. Here the CDR3 DNA reads TGTGCCAGCAGCCCAACCGCCTTGGCTGAAGCTTTCTTT. It is translated as CASSPTALAEAFF.

The rearrangement links TRBV9 to TRBJ2-3, with 8 bases lining up with TRBD2. This CDR3 is built from 14 residues. CDR1 is SGDLS, CDR2 YYNGEE, per germline. V was clipped by 6 bases and J by 0 bases; unmatched bases: 3. The CDR3 is CASTTGGSTDTQYF. The CDR3 DNA reads TGTGCCAGCACTACGGGGGGGAGCACAGATACGCAGTATTTT.

The CDR3 is CASSLTNSDGYTF. The DNA of the CDR3 is TGTGCCAGCAGCCTGACTAACTCAGATGGCTACACCTTC. The chain couples TRBV5-4 to TRBJ1-2; D is unclear. This CDR3 has 13 residues. CDR1 and CDR2 from the germline V gene are SGHNT and YYREEE (reference sequence). Trimming took off 4 bases at V and 6 bases at J, with 13 bases between the two ends. The complete variable domain, with remaining parts taken from reference TRBV5-4 and TRBJ1-2, reads ETGVTQSPTHLIKTRGQQVTLRCSSQSGHNTVSWYQQALGQGPQFIFQYYREEENGRGNFPPRFSGLQFPNYSSELNVNALELDDSALYLCASSLTNSDGYTFGSGTRLTVV.

The J gene is TRBJ2-2, the V gene TRBV28; D not resolved. Germline V gene lookup returns CDR1 MDHEN and CDR2 SYDVKM. The CDR3 totals 13 residues. Trimming shortened V by 5 bases and J by 1 base, and 5 bases separated the two germline ends. The CDR3 coding sequence is TGTGCCAGCAGTCTCCAGAACACCGGGGAGCTGTTTTTT. Translated, it gives CASSLQNTGELFF.

The chain joins TRBV2 to TRBJ2-2, with no clear D. Germline CDR1 SNHLY, CDR2 FYNNEI. The CDR3 is made up of 13 amino acids. Trimming removed 6 bases at V and 1 base at J, with 6 bases between. CDR3 DNA sequence: TGTGCCAGCAGGCCCCAGAACACCGGGGAGCTGTTTTTT. It is translated as CASRPQNTGELFF.

The V gene is TRBV9, the J gene TRBJ1-6; 10 bases align to TRBD1. Looked up from germline, CDR1 is SGDLS and CDR2 is YYNGEE. Trimming removed 3 bases from V and 2 bases from J; junction bases left unmatched: 5. The CDR3 length is 17 residues. CDR3 coding DNA: TGTGCCAGCAGCGAGGGACAGGGGAGGACCTATAATTCACCCCTCCACTTT. Protein sequence: CASSEGQGRTYNSPLHF.